The 22 T cell receptor beta chains below were found in one sample sequenced in a study of T cells in Graves' hyperthyroidism and ophthalmopathy. RNA transcripts served as the template for amplifying TCR beta CDR3 regions. HTBI primers were used for first-round RT-PCR of the TCR CDR3. From the multiplex PCR reads, TCRdb called clonotypes with MiXCR, one entry per CDR3 protein. The data show approximately 690,000 distinct CDR3 sequences, roughly 14% seen once. The sequenced sample was blood. These receptors all stem from a woman in her 50s with Graves' ophthalmopathy.

This clonotype was found many times. The V gene is TRBV28, the J gene TRBJ2-3; 11 bases align to TRBD2. Looked up from germline, CDR1 is MDHEN and CDR2 is SYDVKM. With 5 bases clipped from V and 6 bases from J, the junction kept 10 bases outside the gene matches. CDR3 size: 16 residues. CDR3 protein: CASSRPGLAVTDTQYF. In DNA, the CDR3 is TGTGCCAGCAGTCGACCGGGACTAGCGGTTACGGATACGCAGTATTTT.

This clonotype was seen at least ten times. The genes are TRBV27 and TRBJ2-2; 11 nucleotides agree with TRBD2. Germline V gene sequence: CDR1 MNHEY, CDR2 SMNVEV (reference sequence). The CDR3 covers 18 residues. Trimming at V came to 6 bases and at J to 2 bases, leaving 11 bases not matched to a gene. The CDR3, as DNA: TGTGCCAGCAGCAGCAGGACTAGCGGGTTCCATAACACCGGGGAGCTGTTTTTT. The encoded protein is CASSSRTSGFHNTGELFF.

This clonotype is a singleton in its sample. The chain combines TRBV20-1 with TRBJ2-2; 10 positions match TRBD2. This CDR3 spans 16 amino acids. Trimming removed 0 bases from V and 5 bases from J; junction bases left unmatched: 6. Germline CDR1 DFQATT, CDR2 SNEGSKA (reference sequence). The CDR3 coding sequence is TGCAGTGCTAGAGATCCCAGCGGGAGGGGTACCGGGGAGCTGTTTTTT. Amino acid sequence: CSARDPSGRGTGELFF.

This clonotype occurred many times. The rearrangement uses TRBV28 and TRBJ2-3; D unclear. Between the trimmed V and J ends, which lost 3 bases and 0 bases, there was a span of 10 bases. This CDR3 has 15 residues. CDR1 and CDR2 from the germline V gene are MDHEN and SYDVKM. DNA of the CDR3: TGTGCCAGCAGTTTCTTGGCTCCGAGCACAGATACGCAGTATTTT. This sequence encodes CASSFLAPSTDTQYF.

This clonotype has a count of ten or more. The chain carries TRBV6-6 and TRBJ1-1; D is undetermined. The V end was cut by 2 bases, the J end by 1 base, with 8 bases between. The CDR3 totals 14 residues. Germline CDR1 and CDR2: MNHNY and SVGAGI (reference sequence). DNA of the CDR3: TGTGCCAGCAGTTACGGCTGGCAGAACACTGAAGCTTTCTTT. It encodes CASSYGWQNTEAFF.

The rearrangement links TRBV7-9 to TRBJ2-1, with 8 bases that match TRBD2. The V segment lost 2 bases and the J segment 6 bases; nucleotides outside the gene matches: 15. There are 18 residues in the CDR3. Germline values: CDR1 SEHNR, CDR2 FQNEAQ (reference sequence). CDR3 sequence reads: CASSLYPGLALVGNEQFF. Written as DNA, the CDR3 is TGTGCCAGCAGCTTATACCCCGGACTAGCCCTTGTGGGCAATGAGCAGTTCTTC.

In this sample, this clonotype turned up many times. The V call is TRBV6-1, the J call TRBJ2-7, with 8 bases identical to TRBD2. The length of the CDR3 is 17 residues. V gave up 5 bases and J gave up 3 bases; unmatched junction bases: 15. CDR1 is MNHNS, CDR2 SASEGT, per germline. The CDR3 DNA sequence: TGTGCCAGCAGTTACGGCGCTAGCGGGTACAAGAACTACGAGCAGTACTTC. This gives the protein CASSYGASGYKNYEQYF.

This clonotype was detected ten times or more. The chain employs TRBV6-2 or TRBV6-3 and TRBJ1-5; TRBD1 is a possible D gene (5 bases). V was pared by 2 bases and J by 4 bases, with 9 bases between. Germline CDR1 MNHEY, CDR2 SVGEGT. This CDR3 spans 14 amino acids. The CDR3 nucleotides read TGTGCCAGCAGTTACAGGGACTGGAATCAGCCCCAGCATTTT. Protein: CASSYRDWNQPQHF.

This clonotype was seen ten or more times. V and J are TRBV7-6 and TRBJ2-1, with 7 positions matching TRBD2. Germline CDR1 SGHVS, CDR2 FNYEAQ. There are 16 residues in the CDR3. V lost 0 bases to trimming and J lost 0 bases; unmatched junction nucleotides: 2. In nucleotides, the CDR3 is TGTGCCAGCAGCTTAGCGCGGGGGACCTCCTACAATGAGCAGTTCTTC. It encodes CASSLARGTSYNEQFF.

This clonotype was recorded at least ten times. V and J are TRBV28 and TRBJ2-7; weak D call: TRBD2 (6 bases). Germline values: CDR1 MDHEN, CDR2 SYDVKM. The V and J ends lost 6 bases and 7 bases respectively, with 19 bases between them. There are 14 residues in the CDR3. The CDR3 region is CASSRRDSLREQYF. The DNA of the CDR3 is TGTGCCAGCAGCAGACGGGACTCGCTGAGGGAGCAGTACTTC.

This clonotype was seen repeatedly, ten times or more. The chain carries TRBV30 and TRBJ1-2, with 7 bases that match TRBD1. Germline V gives CDR1 GTSNPN, CDR2 SVGIG (reference sequence). The ends lost 1 base at V and 8 bases at J; junction bases unmatched: 10. The CDR3 is 14 amino acids. The CDR3 bases are TGTGCCTGGAGTGCGTTGGACAGGTCCCGGGGCTACACCTTC. It codes for CAWSALDRSRGYTF.

This clonotype was found many times. The chain joins TRBV20-1 to TRBJ2-5; unclear D gene. The germline CDR1 and CDR2 sequences are DFQATT and SNEGSKA (reference sequence). The CDR3 totals 12 residues. The germline V and J ends were trimmed by 6 bases and 2 bases, with 10 bases remaining between them. This CDR3 reads CSARVRQETQYF. In DNA, the CDR3 is TGCAGTGCAAGGGTTAGACAAGAGACCCAGTACTTC.

V and J are TRBV29-1 and TRBJ2-1; D uncertain. Germline assignment: CDR1 SQVTM and CDR2 ANQGSEA. CDR3 length: 14 amino acids. V gave up 1 base and J gave up 7 bases, with 14 bases separating them. The DNA for the CDR3 is TGCAGCGTTGAAGGCAACTTAGGGTGGAATGAGCAGTTCTTC. This gives the protein CSVEGNLGWNEQFF.

This clonotype was recorded many times. The V gene is TRBV7-2, the J gene TRBJ1-1, with a tentative D call TRBD1 (5 bases). CDR1 SGHTA and CDR2 FQGNSA come from the germline V gene. The V end lost 4 bases, the J end lost 2 bases, and 11 bases lay between the germline ends. The CDR3 is made up of 14 amino acids. CDR3 amino acids: CASSWRGKNTEAFF. Here the CDR3 DNA reads TGTGCCAGCAGCTGGAGGGGCAAAAACACTGAAGCTTTCTTT.

This clonotype was counted ten times or more. The chain uses TRBV7-9 and TRBJ1-1; D remains unclear. Trimming removed 2 bases from V and 7 bases from J, with 11 bases in between. The CDR3 loop spans 13 amino acids. Germline CDR1 is SEHNR and CDR2 is FQNEAQ (reference sequence). The CDR3 region is CASSLSWAVEAFF. In nucleotides, the CDR3 is TGTGCCAGCAGCTTAAGTTGGGCCGTTGAAGCTTTCTTT.

The V call is TRBV4-3, the J call TRBJ2-3; maybe TRBD1 (6 bases). The germline V and J ends were trimmed by 0 bases and 1 base, with 14 bases remaining between them. Germline assignment: CDR1 LGHNA and CDR2 YSLEER. This CDR3 has 17 amino acids. The CDR3 coding sequence is TGCGCCAGCAGCCAAGATCGAGGGGGAGTAGGCACAGATACGCAGTATTTT. It codes for CASSQDRGGVGTDTQYF.

This clonotype was counted at least ten times. The CDR3 region is CASSLAGGREQYF. CDR3 DNA: TGCGCCAGCAGCTTGGCGGGAGGGCGCGAGCAGTACTTC. The J gene is TRBJ2-7, the V gene TRBV5-1; TRBD2 aligns across 8 bases. Germline lookup yields CDR1 SGHRS and CDR2 YFSETQ. The CDR3 is made up of 13 amino acids. After removal of 0 bases from V and 6 bases from J, the junction contained 2 bases not matched to a gene.

This clonotype was observed a few times. J is TRBJ1-6 and V is TRBV7-3, with TRBD1 identical over 8 bases. With 5 bases clipped from V and 9 bases from J, the junction kept 12 bases outside the gene matches. CDR3 length: 16 residues. From germline, CDR1 is SGHTA and CDR2 FQGTGA. The chain's CDR3 is CASSPEARGLSSPLHF. In DNA, the CDR3 is TGTGCCAGCAGCCCGGAAGCCAGGGGGCTTAGTTCACCCCTCCACTTT. The full variable domain, with the rest looked up from reference TRBV7-3 and TRBJ1-6, is GAGVSQTPSNKVTEKGKYVELRCDPISGHTALYWYRQSLGQGPEFLIYFQGTGAADDSGLPNDRFFAVRPEGSVSTLKIQRTERGDSAVYLCASSPEARGLSSPLHFGNGTRLTVT.

This clonotype was recorded at least ten times. V gene TRBV3-1 combines with J gene TRBJ1-1, with 7 bases lining up with TRBD1. Germline V gene sequence: CDR1 LGHDT, CDR2 YNNKEL (reference sequence). The ends lost 0 bases at V and 1 base at J; junction bases unmatched: 5. The CDR3 covers 16 residues. The CDR3 bases are TGTGCCAGCAGCCAAGACGACAGGGTAGGGAACACTGAAGCTTTCTTT. Amino acid sequence: CASSQDDRVGNTEAFF.

This clonotype has a count of ten or more. The V and J genes are TRBV5-1 and TRBJ2-1; 9 bases are a match to TRBD1. CDR1 SGHRS and CDR2 YFSETQ come from the germline V gene. The ends lost 2 bases at V and 12 bases at J; junction bases unmatched: 3. This CDR3 has 12 residues. Written as DNA, the CDR3 is TGCGCCAGCAGCTTCGGGACAGGGATGCAGTTCTTC. This translates into CASSFGTGMQFF.

A few counts support this clonotype. CDR3 region: CASSQEGREGRYEQYF. CDR3 nucleotides: TGCGCCAGCAGCCAAGAGGGCCGGGAGGGCCGGTACGAGCAGTACTTC. V gene TRBV4-3 combines with J gene TRBJ2-7, with 8 bases lining up with TRBD2. The CDR3 extends over 16 amino acids. Germline V gives CDR1 LGHNA, CDR2 YSLEER. After removal of 0 bases from V and 4 bases from J, the junction contained 8 bases not matched to a gene.

The chain recombines TRBV7-3 with TRBJ2-5, with 11 nucleotides matching TRBD2. CDR1 and CDR2 (germline): SGHTA, FQGTGA. The CDR3 is made up of 15 amino acids. V lost 11 bases, J lost 7 bases, and 15 bases stayed unmatched. As DNA, the CDR3 is TGTGCCGCACGGGGGCTAGCGGGAGGCCTTCGGACCCAGTACTTC. It translates to CAARGLAGGLRTQYF.